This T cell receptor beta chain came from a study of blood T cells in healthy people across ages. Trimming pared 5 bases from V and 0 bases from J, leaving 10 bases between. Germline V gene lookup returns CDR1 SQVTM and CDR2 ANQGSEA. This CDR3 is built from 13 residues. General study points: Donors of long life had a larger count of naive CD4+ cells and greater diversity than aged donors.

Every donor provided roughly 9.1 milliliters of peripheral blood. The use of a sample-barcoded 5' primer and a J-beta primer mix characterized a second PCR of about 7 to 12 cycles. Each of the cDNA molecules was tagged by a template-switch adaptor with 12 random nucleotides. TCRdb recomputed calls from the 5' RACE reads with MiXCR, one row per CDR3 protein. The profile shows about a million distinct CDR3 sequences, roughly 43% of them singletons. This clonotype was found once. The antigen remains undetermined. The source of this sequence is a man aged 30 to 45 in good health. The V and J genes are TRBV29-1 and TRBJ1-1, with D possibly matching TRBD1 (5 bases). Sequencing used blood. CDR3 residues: CSVSTVLNTEAFF. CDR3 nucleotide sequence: TGCAGCGTTTCGACAGTCCTGAACACTGAAGCTTTCTTT.